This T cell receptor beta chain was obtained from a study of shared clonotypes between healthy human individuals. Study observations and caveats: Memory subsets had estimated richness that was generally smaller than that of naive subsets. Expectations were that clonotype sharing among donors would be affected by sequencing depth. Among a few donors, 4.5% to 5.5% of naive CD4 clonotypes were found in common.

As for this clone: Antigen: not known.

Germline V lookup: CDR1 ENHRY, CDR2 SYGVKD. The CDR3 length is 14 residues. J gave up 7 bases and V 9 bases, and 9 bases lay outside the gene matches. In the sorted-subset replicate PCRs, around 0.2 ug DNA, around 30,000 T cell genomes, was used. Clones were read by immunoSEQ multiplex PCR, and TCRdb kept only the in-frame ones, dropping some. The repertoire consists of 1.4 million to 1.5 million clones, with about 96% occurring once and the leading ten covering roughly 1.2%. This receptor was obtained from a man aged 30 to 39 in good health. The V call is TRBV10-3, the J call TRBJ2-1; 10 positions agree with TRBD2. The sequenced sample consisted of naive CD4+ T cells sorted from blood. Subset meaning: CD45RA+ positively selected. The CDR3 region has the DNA TGTGCCATACAAGAGGGACTAGCGAGAAATGAGCAGTTCTTC. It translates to CAIQEGLARNEQFF.